This TCR beta chain was sequenced during a study of cytomegalovirus exposure and HLA in healthy donors. Using immunoSEQ multiplex PCR, the repertoire was profiled, and TCRdb retains in-frame clones only, with some absent. The table shows 120,000 or so clones, with more than 75% occurring only once. A word on this clone: As yet, its antigen is unknown.

Study results and caveats: It was reportedly the case that the classifier diagnosed cytomegalovirus status with high specificity and sensitivity. A later analysis found first-cohort TCR clusters tended to co-occur in the approximately 120 validation repertoires. Rarity characterized most TCR sequences, yet some public TCRs appeared in many donors.

CDR3 size: 17 residues. J lost 5 bases, V lost 5 bases, and 14 bases had no gene match. The germline V gene encodes CDR1 SGHNT and CDR2 YYREEE (reference sequence). The donors were in the 120-subject validation cohort; that cohort was separate from the approximately 670-subject first cohort. This clonotype was obtained from a woman younger than 45 in good health and CMV-seronegative. The specimen sequenced was PBMCs. The genes are TRBV5-4 and TRBJ2-2; TRBD1 agrees at 8 bases. The CDR3 here is CASSPQSDRVSTGELFF. As DNA, the CDR3 is TGTGCCAGCAGTCCGCAGTCGGACAGGGTTTCTACCGGGGAGCTGTTTTTT.